This T cell receptor beta chain was sequenced in a study of blood T cell repertoires in COVID-19. Method: immunoSEQ multiplex PCR; TCRdb's copy keeps in-frame clones and lacks some. The repertoire holds about 480,000 clones, more than 75% seen once, with 1.5% to 2% in the top ten. Those enrolled, adults aged about 18 to 89 years, came from some 23 US areas. Sequenced sample: PBMCs or T cells enriched from blood (not recorded which). The sequence came from a woman between 40 and 55 years old who had recovered from COVID-19.

The CDR3 loop is CATSGYIGQGTEAFF. The CDR3 DNA reads as TGTGCCACCAGCGGCTATATTGGACAGGGAACTGAAGCTTTCTTT. The chain combines TRBV15 with TRBJ1-1, with 8 bases lining up with TRBD1. Germline V lookup: CDR1 LNHNV, CDR2 YYDKDF (reference sequence). The CDR3 loop spans 15 amino acids. Trimming at V came to 5 bases and at J to 5 bases, leaving 10 bases not matched to a gene.